Detailed here is one TCR beta chain. Measured with immunoSEQ multiplex PCR; TCRdb has only the in-frame clones, and not every one. In the table there are about 22,000 clones, more than 60% of which are singletons. The sample comes from a study of STAT5B mutations in CD4+ large granular lymphocyte leukemia. This CDR3 contains 14 residues. Per the germline V gene, CDR1 is SGHDN and CDR2 is FVKESK. V was shortened by 0 bases and J by 9 bases, with 15 bases between the two germline ends. This receptor was obtained from a human donor in good health. The chain combines TRBV14 with TRBJ2-7; the D gene is possibly TRBD1 (5 bases). The sample was CD4+ T cells from blood buffy coats. The CDR3 is CASSQERDRRMQYF. The CDR3, as DNA: TGTGCCAGCAGCCAAGAACGCGACAGACGAATGCAGTACTTC.